Each of the 6 T cell receptor beta chains below was sequenced from the same sample in a study of T cell repertoires in cytomegalovirus infection. MiXCR, run by TCRdb on the reads, gives a single entry per CDR3 protein. This table holds about 890,000 distinct CDR3 sequences, 25% to 40% found once. No antigen is known for these receptors. Sample: cultured CD8+ T cells from PBMCs, taken from culture after CMV antigen stimulation. The receptors come from a human donor in good health (CMV status not recorded). Some clones in this sample may be carry-over from other donors' samples.

This rearrangement joins TRBV28 to TRBJ1-6; D is unresolved. The CDR3 covers 16 residues. With 7 bases removed from V and 0 bases from J, the gap between germline ends came to 13 bases. Germline-derived CDR1 and CDR2 are MDHEN and SYDVKM. The CDR3 DNA reads TGTGCCAGCACTCCTTCGTGGAGCTCCTATAATTCACCCCTCCACTTT. This codes for CASTPSWSSYNSPLHF.

This clonotype showed up just a few times. V is TRBV27 and J is TRBJ1-2, with D maybe TRBD1 (5 bases). This CDR3 is 12 amino acids long. Looked up from germline, CDR1 is MNHEY and CDR2 is SMNVEV (reference sequence). The ends were cut back, 6 bases at V and 8 bases at J, with 13 bases in the middle. The CDR3 reads CASRGVTRGYTF. The DNA for the CDR3 is TGTGCCAGCAGAGGGGTGACAAGGGGCTACACCTTC.

The chain uses TRBV6-5 and TRBJ2-2; 8 bases are shared with TRBD2. CDR3 length: 16 residues. The junction had 15 bases not matched to a gene; V was cut back by 7 bases and J by 8 bases. In germline, CDR1 is MNHEY, CDR2 SVGAGI. Here the CDR3 reads CASMNRGGPGAGELFF. The CDR3 nucleotides are TGTGCCAGCATGAACCGGGGGGGCCCCGGTGCAGGGGAGCTGTTTTTT.

J is TRBJ2-5 and V is TRBV27, with no clear D. The CDR3 runs 15 residues. In germline, CDR1 is MNHEY, CDR2 SMNVEV (reference sequence). The V end was cut by 6 bases, the J end by 8 bases, with 22 bases between. Written as DNA, the CDR3 is TGTGCCAGCAGCCCAACCACGGAGACGCAGAATACCCAGTACTTC. Its translation: CASSPTTETQNTQYF.

This chain links TRBV5-4 with TRBJ2-1; 12 bases agree with TRBD1. This CDR3 comprises 16 residues. Germline CDR1 reads SGHNT; CDR2 reads YYREEE (reference sequence). The V and J ends lost 4 bases and 4 bases, in that order; junction bases with no gene match: 6. CDR3 loop: CASSRPGQGAYNEQFF. CDR3 coding DNA: TGTGCCAGCAGCCGACCGGGACAGGGGGCGTACAATGAGCAGTTCTTC.

The rearrangement uses TRBV7-6 and TRBJ2-1; TRBD2 aligns across 7 bases. V lost 6 bases to trimming and J lost 7 bases; unmatched junction nucleotides: 6. Per the germline V gene, CDR1 is SGHVS and CDR2 is FNYEAQ. This CDR3 is built from 13 residues. The CDR3 loop is CASRTGTMNEQFF. The CDR3 region has the DNA TGTGCCAGCAGAACCGGGACTATGAATGAGCAGTTCTTC.